These T cell receptor beta chains were read from a single sample in a study of cytomegalovirus exposure and HLA in healthy donors. The data were produced by immunoSEQ multiplex PCR, yet TCRdb's version contains in-frame clones alone and is incomplete. The sample consists of under 200,000 clones, about four fifths of them appearing once. The sample consisted of PBMCs. The receptors here all came from a male donor in good health and CMV-seropositive. The CDR3 runs from the conserved cysteine through the conserved F or W. Each record gives: J gene, V gene, D gene, clone size, CDR3 protein, CDR3 DNA. The D gene is left open where the match is weak. Some rows have no size entry. The others give once, few or many, or a class for an expanded clone.

>TRBJ1-1|TRBV10-2|TRBD1|-
CASSGQGGETEAFF
TGCGCCAGCAGCGGACAGGGGGGGGAGACTGAAGCTTTCTTT
>TRBJ2-5|TRBV4-1|TRBD1|-
CASSQIRGRETQYF
TGCGCCAGCAGCCAAATCAGGGGGCGGGAGACCCAGTACTTC
>TRBJ2-3|TRBV5-1|TRBD2|-
CASSLGLAGTDTQYF
TGCGCCAGCAGCCTAGGACTAGCGGGCACAGATACGCAGTATTTT
>TRBJ2-7|TRBV6-5|-|-
CASSYSGSGLSNEQYF
TGTGCCAGCAGTTACTCAGGGTCAGGGCTATCTAACGAGCAGTACTTC
>TRBJ1-1|TRBV7-9|-|-
CASSRAAGPLRAFF
TGTGCCAGCAGTCGAGCAGCAGGGCCGTTGCGAGCTTTCTTT
>TRBJ1-3|TRBV6-6|-|-
CASSPISSGNTIYF
TGTGCCAGCAGCCCCATTAGCTCTGGAAACACCATATATTTT
>TRBJ2-1|TRBV16|-|-
CASSPRSDEQFF
TGTGCCAGCAGCCCACGGTCCGATGAGCAGTTCTTC
>TRBJ2-7|TRBV27|-|-
CASSKSLPYEQYF
TGTGCCAGCAGTAAATCCCTCCCCTACGAGCAGTACTTC
>TRBJ1-3|TRBV28|TRBD1|-
CASSSHIRSSNRGLYGNTIYF
TGTGCCAGCAGTTCACATATAAGATCTAGCAACAGGGGGCTCTATGGAAACACCATATATTTT
>TRBJ2-5|TRBV28|TRBD1|-
CASSLGTGGRETQYF
TGTGCCAGCAGTTTAGGGACAGGGGGTCGAGAGACCCAGTACTTC
>TRBJ2-1|TRBV5-1|TRBD2|-
CASSLVSAGLYNEQFF
TGCGCCAGCAGCTTGGTTTCAGCGGGGCTATACAATGAGCAGTTCTTC
>TRBJ2-7|TRBV7-8|-|-
CASSLIPLEQYF
TGTGCCAGCAGCTTAATCCCTCTCGAGCAGTACTTC
>TRBJ2-5|TRBV5-1|-|few
CASSPTAGQETQYF
TGCGCCAGCAGCCCAACGGCCGGGCAAGAGACCCAGTACTTC
>TRBJ2-1|TRBV5-6|-|-
CASSPRAGSPYNEQFF
TGTGCCAGCAGCCCGAGGGCGGGGTCACCCTACAATGAGCAGTTCTTC
>TRBJ2-7|TRBV18|-|-
CASSPSQGYEQYF
TGTGCCAGCTCACCCTCACAGGGATACGAGCAGTACTTC
>TRBJ2-7|TRBV5-1|TRBD2|-
CASSRQTSGGAFYEQYF
TGCGCCAGCAGCCGCCAGACTAGCGGGGGGGCATTCTACGAGCAGTACTTC
>TRBJ2-3|TRBV7-8|TRBD2|-
CASSLKAGGAGDTQYF
TGTGCCAGCAGCTTAAAAGCGGGGGGGGCCGGTGATACGCAGTATTTT
>TRBJ1-2|TRBV7-9|-|-
CASSLGPAPNYGYTF
TGTGCCAGCAGCTTAGGCCCAGCGCCTAACTATGGCTACACCTTC
>TRBJ2-3|TRBV9|-|-
CASSVVVGEDTQYF
TGTGCCAGCAGCGTAGTGGTGGGAGAAGATACGCAGTATTTT
>TRBJ2-1|TRBV6-5|TRBD2|-
CASSYKAGVYNEQFF
TGTGCCAGCAGTTACAAGGCGGGAGTTTACAATGAGCAGTTCTTC
>TRBJ1-1|TRBV9|TRBD1|once
CASSGQGRGSTEAFF
TGTGCCAGCAGCGGACAGGGCCGGGGATCCACTGAAGCTTTCTTT
>TRBJ2-7|TRBV11-2|-|-
CASSLEGGWEQYF
TGTGCCAGCAGCTTAGAAGGGGGATGGGAGCAGTACTTC
>TRBJ2-7|TRBV10-1|TRBD1|-
CASSGQGAYEQYF
TGCGCCAGCAGTGGACAGGGCGCCTACGAGCAGTACTTC
>TRBJ1-5|TRBV27|TRBD1|-
CASSIDRGLNQPQHF
TGTGCCAGCAGTATTGACAGGGGGCTAAATCAGCCCCAGCATTTT